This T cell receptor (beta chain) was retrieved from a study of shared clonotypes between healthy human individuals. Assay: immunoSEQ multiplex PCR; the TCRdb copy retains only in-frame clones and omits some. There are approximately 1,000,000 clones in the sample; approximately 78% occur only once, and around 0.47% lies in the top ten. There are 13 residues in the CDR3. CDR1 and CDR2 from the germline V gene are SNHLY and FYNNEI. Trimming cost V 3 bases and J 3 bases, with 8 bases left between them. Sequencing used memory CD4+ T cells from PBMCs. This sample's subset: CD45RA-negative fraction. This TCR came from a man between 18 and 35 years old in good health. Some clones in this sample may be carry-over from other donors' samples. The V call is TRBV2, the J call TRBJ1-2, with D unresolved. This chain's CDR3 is CASSDGLHYGYTF. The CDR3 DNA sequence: TGTGCCAGCAGTGATGGGCTGCACTATGGCTACACCTTC.